Listed below are T cell receptor beta chains from one sample, sequenced in a study of graft-versus-host responses after intestinal transplantation. TCRdb's table, derived via immunoSEQ multiplex PCR, lists solely in-frame clones and lacks some. The data hold about 120,000 clones, with 90% to 95% observed a single time. Their cognate antigens are unknown. The material sequenced was unstimulated CD4+ T cells sorted from spleen or lymph node cells, taken before intestinal transplant. Source of these receptors: a human donor who received an intestinal transplant. Both conserved end residues are part of each CDR3. A D gene is named only where the DNA matches it firmly. Clone size, where shown, is once, few, many, or a class for clones that have expanded.

j_gene: TRBJ2-5
abundance: -
d_gene: TRBD2
v_gene: TRBV9
CDR3nt: TGTGCCAGCAGCGTAAGCGGGAGCGGAGAGACCCAGTACTTC
CDR3aa: CASSVSGSGETQYF

j_gene: TRBJ1-1
abundance: -
d_gene: -
v_gene: TRBV5-1
CDR3nt: TGCGCCAGCAGCTTAACAGGGCAGGGGAACACTGAAGCTTTCTTT
CDR3aa: CASSLTGQGNTEAFF

j_gene: TRBJ1-4
abundance: once
d_gene: TRBD1
v_gene: TRBV2
CDR3nt: TGTGCCAGCAGCCGGAGACAGGGGGCAGGTGAAAAACTGTTTTTT
CDR3aa: CASSRRQGAGEKLFF

j_gene: TRBJ2-1
abundance: -
d_gene: -
v_gene: TRBV15
CDR3nt: TGTGCCACCAGCAGAGATAGCACGACTGACAATGAGCAGTTCTTC
CDR3aa: CATSRDSTTDNEQFF

j_gene: TRBJ2-2
abundance: -
d_gene: TRBD2
v_gene: TRBV7-9
CDR3nt: TGTGCCAGCAGCCGTAGCGGGAGTGGCACCGGGGAGCTGTTTTTT
CDR3aa: CASSRSGSGTGELFF

j_gene: TRBJ2-2
abundance: -
d_gene: -
v_gene: TRBV19
CDR3nt: TGTGCCAGCCTTCGGGGCGGGCTGAACACCGGGGAGCTGTTTTTT
CDR3aa: CASLRGGLNTGELFF

j_gene: TRBJ2-3
abundance: -
d_gene: -
v_gene: TRBV7-9
CDR3nt: TGTGCCAGCAGCTTACCGGGACCAGATTCTAGCACAGATACGCAGTATTTT
CDR3aa: CASSLPGPDSSTDTQYF

j_gene: TRBJ1-3
abundance: -
d_gene: TRBD1
v_gene: TRBV30
CDR3nt: TGTGCCTGGAGTACCCAGGGGGGCTTATATTTT
CDR3aa: CAWSTQGGLYF

j_gene: TRBJ2-5
abundance: once
d_gene: -
v_gene: TRBV7-2
CDR3nt: TGTGCCAGCAGCTTAAAGCGGTGGGAGACCCAGTACTTC
CDR3aa: CASSLKRWETQYF

j_gene: TRBJ2-1
abundance: -
d_gene: -
v_gene: TRBV27
CDR3nt: TGTGCCAGCAGAAATGCCTGGGGGTCCAACAATGAGCAGTTCTTC
CDR3aa: CASRNAWGSNNEQFF

j_gene: TRBJ2-3
abundance: -
d_gene: -
v_gene: TRBV20-1
CDR3nt: TGCAGTGCTAGTTTGGGACCAACGCAGTATTTT
CDR3aa: CSASLGPTQYF

j_gene: TRBJ2-5
abundance: -
d_gene: -
v_gene: TRBV18
CDR3nt: TGTGCCAGCTCACAGCGGGCCCCGACAGGGTTGGAGACCCAGTACTTC
CDR3aa: CASSQRAPTGLETQYF

j_gene: TRBJ1-2
abundance: -
d_gene: -
v_gene: TRBV5-1
CDR3nt: TGCGCCAGCAGCTCTGCTGCGGGAACATATGGCTACACCTTC
CDR3aa: CASSSAAGTYGYTF

j_gene: TRBJ2-3
abundance: -
d_gene: -
v_gene: TRBV10-1
CDR3nt: TGCGCCAGCAGTCGTACCCCCCGGGTAACAGATACGCAGTATTTT
CDR3aa: CASSRTPRVTDTQYF

j_gene: TRBJ2-3
abundance: -
d_gene: TRBD1
v_gene: TRBV7-9
CDR3nt: TGTGCCAGCAGCTTAGTGGACAGGGCCACAGATACGCAGTATTTT
CDR3aa: CASSLVDRATDTQYF

j_gene: TRBJ1-5
abundance: -
d_gene: -
v_gene: TRBV30
CDR3nt: TGTGCCTGCCGGGACCGAAGCAATCAGCCCCAGCATTTT
CDR3aa: CACRDRSNQPQHF